At least ten counts were recorded for the clone carrying this TCR beta chain. Its antigen remains unknown. This entry is derived from a study of T cell repertoires in cytomegalovirus infection. Study summary: CMV infection together with matching HLA type was indicated by public TCR beta signatures. Study results and limitations: Cumulative frequency (of public TCR beta family members) identified carriers of CMV plus the relevant HLA. HLA-C-restricted, CMV-specific TCR beta clonotypes were dominant ex vivo.

Per germline, CDR1 MNHEY and CDR2 SVGEGT. Unmatched junction bases numbered 22, after V lost 7 bases and J lost 4 bases. The CDR3 covers 19 residues. TCRdb re-derived calls from the reads in MiXCR, one entry per CDR3 protein. The sample yields about 110,000 distinct CDR3 sequences, 9.5% to 13% seen once. This chain joins TRBV6-2 or TRBV6-3 and TRBJ1-2, with TRBD1 identical over 9 bases. The sequencing sample was made of PBMCs, sequenced either directly or after in vitro stimulation (not recorded which). The receptor's source is a human donor in good health (CMV status not recorded). Some clones in this sample may be carry-over from other donors' samples. CDR3 nucleotide sequence: TGTGCCAGCAATCTAATACCGCCGGGACAGGGAAGTCGCGGCTATGGCTACACCTTC. This sequence encodes CASNLIPPGQGSRGYGYTF.